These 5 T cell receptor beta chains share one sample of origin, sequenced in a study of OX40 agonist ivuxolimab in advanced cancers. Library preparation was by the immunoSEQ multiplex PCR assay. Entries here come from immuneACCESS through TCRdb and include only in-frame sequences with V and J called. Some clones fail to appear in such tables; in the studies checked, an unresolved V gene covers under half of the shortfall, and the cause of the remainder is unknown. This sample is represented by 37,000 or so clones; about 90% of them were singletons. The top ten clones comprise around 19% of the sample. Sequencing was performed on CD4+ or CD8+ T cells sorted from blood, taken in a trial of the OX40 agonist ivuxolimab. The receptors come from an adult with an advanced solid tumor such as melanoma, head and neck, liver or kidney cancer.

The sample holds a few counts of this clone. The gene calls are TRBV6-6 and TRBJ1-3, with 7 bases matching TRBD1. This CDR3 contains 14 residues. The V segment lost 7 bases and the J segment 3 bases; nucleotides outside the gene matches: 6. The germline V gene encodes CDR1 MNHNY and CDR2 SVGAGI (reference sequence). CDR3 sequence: CASKTGPGGNTIYF. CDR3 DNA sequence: TGTGCCAGCAAGACAGGGCCAGGTGGAAACACCATATATTTT.

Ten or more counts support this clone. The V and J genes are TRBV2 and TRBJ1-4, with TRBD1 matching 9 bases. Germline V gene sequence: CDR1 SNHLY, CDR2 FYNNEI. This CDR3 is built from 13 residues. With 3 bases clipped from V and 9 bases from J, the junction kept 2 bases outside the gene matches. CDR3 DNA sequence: TGTGCCAGCAGTGAGACAGGGGGAAAAAAACTGTTTTTT. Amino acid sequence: CASSETGGKKLFF.

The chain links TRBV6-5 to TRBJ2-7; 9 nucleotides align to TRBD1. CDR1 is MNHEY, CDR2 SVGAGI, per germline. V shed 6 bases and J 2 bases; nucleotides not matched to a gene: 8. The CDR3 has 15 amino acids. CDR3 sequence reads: CASSSQRQGAYEQYF. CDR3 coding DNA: TGTGCCAGCAGCTCGCAAAGACAGGGGGCCTACGAGCAGTACTTC.

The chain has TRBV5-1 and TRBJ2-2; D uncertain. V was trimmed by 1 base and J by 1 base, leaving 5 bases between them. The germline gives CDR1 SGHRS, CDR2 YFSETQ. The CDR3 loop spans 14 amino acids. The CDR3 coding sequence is TGCGCCAGCAGCTTGAGTCAGAACACCGGGGAGCTGTTTTTT. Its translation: CASSLSQNTGELFF.

This CDR3 reads CASSLGLPGGGEKLFF. CDR3 nucleotides: TGTGCCAGCAGCTTAGGTTTGCCAGGGGGAGGAGAAAAACTGTTTTTT. The rearrangement joins TRBV7-8 to TRBJ1-4, with 7 positions matching TRBD1. Germline-derived CDR1 and CDR2 are SGHVS and FQNEAQ. The CDR3 runs 16 residues. The trim removed 1 base at V and 8 bases at J, leaving 10 bases unmatched.